Below are 25 T cell receptor beta chains sequenced from a single sample in a study of OX40 agonist ivuxolimab in advanced cancers. Libraries were prepared by immunoSEQ multiplex PCR; TCRdb keeps only in-frame clonotypes and omits some of them. The data show over 85,000 clones, roughly 87% seen once. This specimen was CD4+ or CD8+ T cells sorted from blood, taken in a trial of the OX40 agonist ivuxolimab. All receptors derive from an adult with an advanced solid tumor such as melanoma, head and neck, liver or kidney cancer.

Only one count was recorded for this clone. The rearrangement links TRBV28 to TRBJ1-6; D possibly corresponds to TRBD1 (5 bases). Germline CDR1 reads MDHEN; CDR2 reads SYDVKM. Trimming removed 4 bases from V and 9 bases from J, with 13 bases in between. This CDR3 comprises 14 residues. CDR3 sequence: CASSSWGTASPLHF. The CDR3 nucleotides are TGTGCCAGCAGTTCCTGGGGCACGGCTTCACCCCTCCACTTT.

The chain joins TRBV28 to TRBJ2-7; weak D call: TRBD1 (6 bases). CDR1 and CDR2 (germline): MDHEN, SYDVKM. V shed 7 bases and J shed 3 bases, with 25 bases lying between them. The CDR3 length is 17 residues. CDR3 sequence reads: CASTSGFGDTGNYEQYF. The CDR3 region has the DNA TGTGCCAGCACCTCAGGGTTCGGGGACACCGGAAACTACGAGCAGTACTTC.

DNA for the CDR3: TGTGCCAGCAGTTACGGACGGGAGACCCAGTACTTC. It specifies CASSYGRETQYF. This rearrangement joins TRBV6-5 to TRBJ2-5; no clear D gene. Deletions cut 2 bases from V and 5 bases from J, with 6 bases between. Germline CDR1 reads MNHEY; CDR2 reads SVGAGI. CDR3 length: 12 residues.

The chain joins TRBV6-1 to TRBJ1-1, with a tentative D call TRBD1 (5 bases). Looked up from germline, CDR1 is MNHNS and CDR2 is SASEGT. Trimming stripped 4 bases from V and 0 bases from J, with 18 bases between. CDR3 length: 17 residues. In DNA, the CDR3 is TGTGCCAGCAGTGCGATTCCGGGGGTTACCCTGAACACTGAAGCTTTCTTT. Encoded protein: CASSAIPGVTLNTEAFF.

This clone was seen only a few times. This CDR3 is also generated by other DNA sequences in the sample. This sequence joins TRBV19 and TRBJ1-1, with 11 bases aligning to TRBD1. CDR1 and CDR2 (germline): LNHDA, SQIVND (reference sequence). Unmatched junction bases numbered 2, after V lost 3 bases and J lost 5 bases. The CDR3 has 14 amino acids. Written as DNA, the CDR3 is TGTGCCAGTAGTATGGACAGGGGGCGAACTGAAGCTTTCTTT. Its translation is CASSMDRGRTEAFF.

In this sample, this clone turned up a few times. The chain uses TRBV10-1 and TRBJ2-7; no clear D gene. The CDR3 is 12 residues long. With 0 bases removed from V and 7 bases from J, the gap between germline ends came to 7 bases. Germline V gene data show CDR1 as WNHNN and CDR2 as SYGVQD (reference sequence). The CDR3 loop reads CASSESDGEQYF. DNA of the CDR3: TGCGCCAGCAGTGAGTCGGATGGAGAGCAGTACTTC.

This clone has just one count. V is TRBV9 and J is TRBJ2-6; no clear D. This CDR3 comprises 17 residues. Per germline, CDR1 SGDLS and CDR2 YYNGEE. V was pared by 5 bases and J by 0 bases, with 15 bases between. CDR3 sequence: CASRLDLGLSGANVLTF. Here the CDR3 DNA reads TGTGCCAGCAGATTGGACCTAGGCCTCTCTGGGGCCAACGTCCTGACTTTC. Full variable domain (rest looked up from reference TRBV9 and TRBJ2-6): DSGVTQTPKHLITATGQRVTLRCSPRSGDLSVYWYQQSLDQGLQFLIQYYNGEERAKGNILERFSAQQFPDLHSELNLSSLELGDSALYFCASRLDLGLSGANVLTFGAGSRLTVL.

V is TRBV5-1 and J is TRBJ1-1, with D unclear. The CDR3 has 15 residues. V lost 4 bases and J 7 bases, leaving 20 bases between the germline ends. From germline, CDR1 is SGHRS and CDR2 YFSETQ. The CDR3: CASSPTKVLFGEAFF. The CDR3 region has the DNA TGCGCCAGCAGCCCGACGAAGGTCTTGTTTGGTGAAGCTTTCTTT.

This clone is a singleton in its sample. The V call is TRBV12-5, the J call TRBJ1-1, with D possibly being TRBD1 (5 bases). V was clipped by 1 base and J by 6 bases, with 12 bases between them. Per the germline V gene, CDR1 is LGHNT and CDR2 is FRNRAP. This CDR3 is 14 amino acids long. The CDR3 sequence: CASGLEGRGAEAFF. The DNA of the CDR3 is TGTGCTAGTGGTTTGGAGGGCCGGGGGGCTGAAGCTTTCTTT. Full variable domain (remainder filled in from reference TRBV12-5 and TRBJ1-1): DARVTQTPRHKVTEMGQEVTMRCQPILGHNTVFWYRQTMMQGLELLAYFRNRAPLDDSGMPKDRFSAEMPDATLATLKIQPSEPRDSAVYFCASGLEGRGAEAFFGQGTRLTVV.

This chain uses TRBV2 with TRBJ1-1, with D unclear. Germline CDR1 reads SNHLY; CDR2 reads FYNNEI. Trimming pared 10 bases from V and 1 base from J, leaving 19 bases between. The CDR3 extends over 15 amino acids. CDR3 residues: CATRPLTSPNTEAFF. The CDR3 DNA reads TGTGCCACTCGCCCGCTGACTTCACCGAACACTGAAGCTTTCTTT.

The rearrangement joins TRBV18 to TRBJ2-6, with 8 bases that match TRBD1. The CDR3 is 22 residues long. Germline V gene lookup returns CDR1 KGHSH and CDR2 LQKENI. J gave up 0 bases and V 6 bases, and 22 bases lay outside the gene matches. CDR3 loop: CASSLNLLGTGASFSGANVLTF. The DNA for the CDR3 is TGTGCCAGCTCTCTCAACCTACTTGGGACAGGAGCCTCCTTCTCTGGGGCCAACGTCCTGACTTTC.

The chain is built from TRBV7-7 and TRBJ2-2, with D tentatively TRBD2 (7 bases). This CDR3 is 16 amino acids long. Germline V lookup: CDR1 SSHAT, CDR2 FNYEAQ (reference sequence). Trimming left V 5 bases short and J 0 bases short, with 13 bases between. The CDR3 sequence is CASSLTGGANTGELFF. Here the CDR3 DNA reads TGTGCCAGCAGCCTCACGGGGGGCGCGAACACCGGGGAGCTGTTTTTT.

This chain connects TRBV11-2 to TRBJ1-4; no clear D. Per the germline V gene, CDR1 is SGHAT and CDR2 is FQNNGV. V lost 3 bases and J lost 8, with 4 bases in between. The CDR3 loop spans 11 amino acids. The CDR3 nucleotides read TGTGCCAGCAGCTTTCAAGAAAAACTGTTTTTT. It translates to CASSFQEKLFF.

This clone was picked up one time. The chain couples TRBV11-3 to TRBJ2-2, with 8 bases identical to TRBD1. The length of the CDR3 is 17 residues. The junction had 8 bases not matched to a gene; V was cut back by 0 bases and J by 5 bases. Germline CDR1 SGHNT, CDR2 YENEEA. Here the CDR3 reads CASSLDRTGRKTGELFF. CDR3 bases: TGTGCCAGCAGCTTAGACCGGACAGGGCGAAAGACCGGGGAGCTGTTTTTT.

The V and J genes are TRBV9 and TRBJ2-1; 10 nucleotides line up with TRBD1. The CDR3 loop spans 14 amino acids. Per the germline V gene, CDR1 is SGDLS and CDR2 is YYNGEE. J gave up 5 bases and V 3 bases, and 2 bases lay outside the gene matches. Here the CDR3 reads CASSGQGAHNEQFF. In DNA form, the CDR3 reads TGTGCCAGCAGCGGACAGGGGGCACACAATGAGCAGTTCTTC.

The chain couples TRBV7-2 to TRBJ1-6, with 9 nucleotides matching TRBD1. Germline V gene sequence: CDR1 SGHTA, CDR2 FQGNSA. The V and J ends lost 4 bases and 7 bases, in that order; junction bases with no gene match: 8. The CDR3 consists of 16 residues. CDR3 sequence reads: CASSSQGALGNSPLHF. Written as DNA, the CDR3 is TGTGCCAGCAGCTCACAGGGGGCGCTGGGGAATTCACCCCTCCACTTT.

V usage is TRBV7-2 and J usage is TRBJ2-1, with D possibly being TRBD2 (7 bases). Germline V CDR1 and CDR2: SGHTA, FQGNSA. V lost 3 bases and J lost 8, with 20 bases in between. The CDR3 spans 16 residues. The CDR3 reads CASSLAPLWGGDEQFF. The CDR3 DNA reads as TGTGCCAGCAGCTTGGCCCCCTTGTGGGGGGGCGATGAGCAGTTCTTC.

V and J are TRBV19 and TRBJ1-1, with TRBD1 matching over 7 bases. The V gene end was trimmed by 2 bases and the J gene end by 4 bases; junction bases not matched to a gene: 10. The CDR3 is 16 residues long. Germline V CDR1 and CDR2: LNHDA, SQIVND (reference sequence). The CDR3 loop reads CASSIKSRGPGTEAFF. CDR3 nucleotide sequence: TGTGCCAGTAGTATAAAATCGAGGGGGCCCGGCACTGAAGCTTTCTTT.

Notes on this clone: The same CDR3 can be traced to other DNA sequences in this sample. J is TRBJ1-3 and V is TRBV14; no clear D. The ends were cut back, 0 bases at V and 7 bases at J, with 4 bases in the middle. The CDR3 extends over 12 amino acids. Germline CDR1 reads SGHDN; CDR2 reads FVKESK. The CDR3 bases are TGTGCCAGCAGCCAAGATCGGAACACCATATATTTT. Encoded protein: CASSQDRNTIYF.

The rearrangement joins TRBV6-1 to TRBJ1-2, with TRBD1 matching 12 bases. The CDR3 has 12 residues. Germline assignment: CDR1 MNHNS and CDR2 SASEGT. Germline trimming cut 8 bases from V and 10 bases from J; bases unmatched to any gene: 5. The CDR3 bases are TGTGCCAGCTTCGTGGGACAGGGGGCCTACACCTTC. Its translation: CASFVGQGAYTF.

J is TRBJ2-7 and V is TRBV7-3; D is unclear. Germline assignment: CDR1 SGHTA and CDR2 FQGTGA. The CDR3 is made up of 15 amino acids. The V and J ends lost 2 bases and 6 bases respectively, with 17 bases between them. In nucleotides, the CDR3 is TGTGCCAGCAGCTTAGGTGAGGAGTACTACTCCGAGCAGTACTTC. Translation: CASSLGEEYYSEQYF.

This rearrangement joins TRBV7-2 to TRBJ2-1; 7 bases line up with TRBD1. Per the germline V gene, CDR1 is SGHTA and CDR2 is FQGNSA. The CDR3 covers 14 residues. Losses at the gene ends were 4 bases for V and 6 bases for J; bases not matched to a gene: 6. Here the CDR3 reads CASSSTTGVNEQFF. CDR3 in DNA: TGTGCCAGCAGCTCAACCACAGGGGTCAATGAGCAGTTCTTC.

The rearrangement joins TRBV14 to TRBJ2-3; the D gene is possibly TRBD1 (6 bases). Trimming stripped 2 bases from V and 5 bases from J, with 14 bases between. The CDR3 contains 15 residues. CDR1 and CDR2 from the germline V gene are SGHDN and FVKESK. Written as DNA, the CDR3 is TGTGCCAGCAGCCAACAATTTGGGGGCGAAGATACGCAGTATTTT. Its protein is CASSQQFGGEDTQYF.

This clone occurred once. V is TRBV6-6 and J is TRBJ2-1; possible D gene TRBD1, 5 bases. The germline CDR1 and CDR2 sequences are MNHNY and SVGAGI (reference sequence). V lost 0 bases and J 7 bases, leaving 10 bases between the germline ends. This CDR3 has 14 residues. CDR3 bases: TGTGCCAGCAGTTACTCGACAGCCCGGAATGAGCAGTTCTTC. Amino acid sequence: CASSYSTARNEQFF.

This clone was picked up one time. CDR3 coding DNA: TGTGCCAGCAGCCGGGACTCCAACAATCAGCCCCAGCATTTT. Translation: CASSRDSNNQPQHF. The V call is TRBV5-5, the J call TRBJ1-5, with D tentatively TRBD1 (5 bases). V gave up 4 bases and J gave up 3 bases, with 11 bases separating them. The CDR3 runs 14 residues. In germline, CDR1 is SGHKS, CDR2 YYEKEE (reference sequence). Combining the CDR3 with reference TRBV5-5 and TRBJ1-5 gives the whole variable domain DAGVTQSPTHLIKTRGQQVTLRCSPISGHKSVSWYQQVLGQGPQFIFQYYEKEERGRGNFPDRFSARQFPNYSSELNVNALLLGDSALYLCASSRDSNNQPQHFGDGTRLSIL.